The 14 T cell receptor beta chains reported below all come from one sample, sequenced in a study of cytomegalovirus exposure and HLA in healthy donors. A multiplex PCR was run with 60 Vbeta primers and 13 Jbeta primers. Using immunoSEQ multiplex PCR, the repertoire was profiled, and TCRdb retains in-frame clones only, with some absent. The sample consists of around 140,000 clones, approximately 87% of them appearing once. The specimen was PBMCs. These receptors all stem from a woman aged 30 to 39 in good health and CMV-seronegative.

The gene calls are TRBV7-2 and TRBJ2-5, with a possible D match to TRBD2 (5 bases). Germline CDR1 is SGHTA and CDR2 is FQGNSA. V was pared by 2 bases and J by 1 base, with 17 bases between. This CDR3 comprises 17 residues. This CDR3 is CASSLFPSHRVQETQYF. In nucleotides, the CDR3 is TGTGCCAGCAGCTTATTTCCTAGCCATAGAGTCCAAGAGACCCAGTACTTC.

J is TRBJ2-5 and V is TRBV5-1; 8 nucleotides match TRBD2. The germline V gene encodes CDR1 SGHRS and CDR2 YFSETQ. V shed 0 bases and J 4 bases; nucleotides not matched to a gene: 5. This CDR3 comprises 15 residues. The CDR3 coding sequence is TGCGCCAGCAGCTTGGGTGGTCTAGCGGGAGAGACCCAGTACTTC. Protein: CASSLGGLAGETQYF.

The V and J genes are TRBV5-1 and TRBJ2-2; TRBD2 agrees at 10 bases. V trimming: 3 bases; J trimming: 6 bases; junction bases outside the gene matches: 2. CDR1 and CDR2 from the germline V gene are SGHRS and YFSETQ. The CDR3 is made up of 14 amino acids. The CDR3 DNA sequence: TGCGCCAGCAGCTGGAGCGGGGGGGCCGGGGAGCTGTTTTTT. Amino acids: CASSWSGGAGELFF.

This clone rates as medium-sized (0.01 to 0.1%). V gene TRBV5-8 combines with J gene TRBJ1-4; 7 nucleotides align to TRBD1. The V gene's germline CDR1 is SGHTS and CDR2 YDEGEE. Trimming removed 10 bases from V and 0 bases from J; junction bases left unmatched: 6. The CDR3 is made up of 14 amino acids. As DNA, the CDR3 is TGTGCCGGTCCAGGGGGTGCAACTAATGAAAAACTGTTTTTT. Protein: CAGPGGATNEKLFF.

V is TRBV10-3 and J is TRBJ1-2; D is uncertain. This CDR3 region has 12 residues. V shed 3 bases and J shed 11 bases, with 13 bases lying between them. Per germline, CDR1 ENHRY and CDR2 SYGVKD. CDR3: CAISDWILRYTF. The CDR3 DNA reads TGTGCCATCAGTGATTGGATTTTGAGGTACACCTTC.

The gene calls are TRBV7-6 and TRBJ2-1, with 7 bases matching TRBD1. Trimming at V came to 5 bases and at J to 2 bases, leaving 9 bases not matched to a gene. Germline CDR1 SGHVS, CDR2 FNYEAQ. There are 16 residues in the CDR3. DNA of the CDR3: TGTGCCAGCAGCCACATAAAAGGGACAGCCTACAATGAGCAGTTCTTC. It specifies CASSHIKGTAYNEQFF.

The V and J genes are TRBV9 and TRBJ2-3, with 8 bases identical to TRBD1. V trimming: 3 bases; J trimming: 1 base; junction bases outside the gene matches: 1. Germline V gene lookup returns CDR1 SGDLS and CDR2 YYNGEE. The CDR3 runs to 14 residues. CDR3 DNA sequence: TGTGCCAGCAGCGGACAGGGGCGCACAGATACGCAGTATTTT. This encodes CASSGQGRTDTQYF.

This clone has just a few counts. The chain combines TRBV6-6 with TRBJ2-1; TRBD1 matches at 9 bases. Trimming cost V 5 bases and J 4 bases; bases outside gene matches: 6. CDR3 size: 15 residues. Germline V gene lookup returns CDR1 MNHNY and CDR2 SVGAGI (reference sequence). CDR3 amino acids: CASSLGTGTYNEQFF. In DNA form, the CDR3 reads TGTGCCAGCAGTCTCGGGACAGGGACTTACAATGAGCAGTTCTTC.

This clone was seen only once. This chain connects TRBV7-8 to TRBJ2-7; 7 nucleotides line up with TRBD1. V was clipped by 3 bases and J by 0 bases; unmatched bases: 5. The germline CDR1 and CDR2 sequences are SGHVS and FQNEAQ. This CDR3 spans 15 amino acids. The CDR3 spells CASSLTGRASYEQYF. CDR3 coding DNA: TGTGCCAGCAGCTTGACAGGGCGGGCCTCCTACGAGCAGTACTTC.

Regarding this clone: The junction shows a germline mismatch at one end, possibly a read error. This chain connects TRBV7-9 to TRBJ2-1, with 8 nucleotides matching TRBD2. Germline loops: CDR1 SEHNR, CDR2 FQNEAQ (reference sequence). CDR3 length: 14 amino acids. The CDR3 region has the DNA TGTTCCAGCAGCTACAACCTAGCGGGTGATGAGCAGTTCTTC. Amino acid sequence: CSSSYNLAGDEQFF.

The V gene is TRBV7-2, the J gene TRBJ1-6; D is unclear. V lost 5 bases, J lost 9 bases, and 11 bases lay in between. Per germline, CDR1 SGHTA and CDR2 FQGNSA. CDR3 size: 13 residues. The CDR3 is CASSPITPSPLHF. In DNA, the CDR3 is TGTGCCAGCAGCCCCATCACACCTTCACCCCTCCACTTT.

This clone was detected only once. This sequence joins TRBV4-1 and TRBJ2-2, with D perhaps TRBD2 (5 bases). Trimming removed 1 base at V and 4 bases at J, with 10 bases between. The CDR3 extends over 15 amino acids. The germline V gene encodes CDR1 MGHRA and CDR2 YSYEKL. The CDR3 DNA is TGCGCCAGCAGCCAAGTGGACTCACGCACCGGGGAGCTGTTTTTT. The encoded protein is CASSQVDSRTGELFF.

V and J are TRBV10-3 and TRBJ2-7; D possibly corresponds to TRBD2 (7 bases). The CDR3 has 14 amino acids. Germline CDR1 ENHRY, CDR2 SYGVKD. V lost 4 bases and J lost 3, with 13 bases in between. CDR3 residues: CAISVGGGNYEQYF. CDR3 nucleotide sequence: TGTGCCATCAGTGTGGGAGGGGGAAACTACGAGCAGTACTTC.

The rearrangement links TRBV5-4 to TRBJ2-1, with 7 nucleotides matching TRBD2. Losses at the gene ends were 5 bases for V and 7 bases for J; bases not matched to a gene: 15. The CDR3 totals 16 residues. Germline V gene sequence: CDR1 SGHNT, CDR2 YYREEE (reference sequence). The CDR3 sequence is CASSSLGREMKNEQFF. The CDR3 DNA reads as TGTGCCAGCAGTTCTCTAGGGCGGGAGATGAAGAATGAGCAGTTCTTC.